This TCR beta chain was found in a study of T cell repertoires in cytomegalovirus infection. Regarding the study as a whole: What dominated the ex vivo response were HLA-C-restricted CMV-specific TCR beta clonotypes.

MiXCR was run by TCRdb on the reads, yielding one entry per CDR3 protein. Here the sample spans hundreds of thousands of distinct CDR3 sequences, around 9.6% being singletons. Many counts were recorded for this clonotype. Its antigen is as yet unknown. In germline, CDR1 is MDHEN, CDR2 SYDVKM. V lost 3 bases and J 8 bases, leaving 14 bases between the germline ends. This CDR3 region has 15 residues. Sequenced input: PBMCs. The sequence was obtained from a human donor in good health (CMV status not recorded). Some clones in this sample may be carry-over from other donors' samples. This chain uses TRBV28 with TRBJ1-6, with D maybe TRBD1 (5 bases). The CDR3 DNA reads as TGTGCCAGCAGTTTTAACCGGGGCACCTATTCACCCCTCCACTTT. It translates to CASSFNRGTYSPLHF.